This section outlines one T cell receptor (beta chain) sequence together with its context. The antigen is unknown. The PCR contained 60 Vbeta and 13 Jbeta primers. Per the authors' pipeline: In a later analysis, some 80 million unique TCR beta chains included roughly 11 million shared by two or more donors. Profiling relied on immunoSEQ multiplex PCR, and the TCRdb table lists in-frame clones only, not all of them. The DNA was the basis for D and trimming; V, J and clone size are from that table. Of 95,000 to 150,000 clones detected, roughly 83% appear once; the ten largest clones hold 20%. The CDR3 is 11 amino acids. Germline V CDR1 and CDR2: DFQATT, SNEGSKA (reference sequence). V was pared by 5 bases and J by 12 bases, with 17 bases between. The data were taken from a study of cytomegalovirus exposure and HLA in healthy donors. Findings of the study overall: The authors later found most CMV-associated TCR beta chains appeared HLA-restricted. Per published reports, the classifier diagnosed cytomegalovirus status with high specificity and sensitivity.

This sequence joins TRBV20-1 and TRBJ2-7, with D perhaps TRBD1 (6 bases). The material sequenced was PBMCs. This clonotype originated in a young man in good health and CMV-seropositive. Written as DNA, the CDR3 is TGCAGTGCTCTTAAGGGGGACCTGGGGTACTTC. It yields the protein CSALKGDLGYF.